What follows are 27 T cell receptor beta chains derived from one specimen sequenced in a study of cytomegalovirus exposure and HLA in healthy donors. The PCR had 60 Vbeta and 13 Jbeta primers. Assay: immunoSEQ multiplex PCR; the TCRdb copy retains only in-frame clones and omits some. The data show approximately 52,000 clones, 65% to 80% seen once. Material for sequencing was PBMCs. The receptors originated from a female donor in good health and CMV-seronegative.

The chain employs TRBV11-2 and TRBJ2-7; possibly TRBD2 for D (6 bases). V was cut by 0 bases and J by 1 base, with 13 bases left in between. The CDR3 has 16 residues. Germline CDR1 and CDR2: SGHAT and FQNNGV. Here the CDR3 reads CASSLEGGRTSYEQYF. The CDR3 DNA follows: TGTGCCAGCAGCTTAGAGGGAGGACGGACATCCTACGAGCAGTACTTC.

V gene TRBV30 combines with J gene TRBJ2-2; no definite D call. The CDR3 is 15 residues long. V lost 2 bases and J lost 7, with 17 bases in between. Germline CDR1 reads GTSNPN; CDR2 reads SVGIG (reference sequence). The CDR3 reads CAWSFGSLYVGELFF. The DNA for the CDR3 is TGTGCCTGGAGTTTCGGGTCTCTGTACGTCGGGGAGCTGTTTTTT.

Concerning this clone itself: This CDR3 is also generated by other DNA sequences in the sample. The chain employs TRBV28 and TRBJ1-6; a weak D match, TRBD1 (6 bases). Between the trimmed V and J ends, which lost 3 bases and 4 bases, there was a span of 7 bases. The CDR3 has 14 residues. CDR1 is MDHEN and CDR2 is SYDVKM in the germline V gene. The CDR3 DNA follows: TGTGCCAGCAGTTTGGACAGATATAATTCACCCCTCCACTTT. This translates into CASSLDRYNSPLHF.

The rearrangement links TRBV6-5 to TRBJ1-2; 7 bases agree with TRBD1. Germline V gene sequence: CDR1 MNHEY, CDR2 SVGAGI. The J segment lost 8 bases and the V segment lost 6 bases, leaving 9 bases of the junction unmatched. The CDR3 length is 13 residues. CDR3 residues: CASSPGTVGGYTF. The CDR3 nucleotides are TGTGCCAGCAGCCCCGGGACAGTGGGAGGCTACACCTTC.

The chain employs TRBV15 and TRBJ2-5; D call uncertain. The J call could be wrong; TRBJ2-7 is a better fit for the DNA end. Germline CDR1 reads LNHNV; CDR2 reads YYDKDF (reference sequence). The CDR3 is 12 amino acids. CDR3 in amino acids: CATSRDINEQYF. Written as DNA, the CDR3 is TGTGCCACCAGCAGAGATATCAACGAGCAGTACTTC.

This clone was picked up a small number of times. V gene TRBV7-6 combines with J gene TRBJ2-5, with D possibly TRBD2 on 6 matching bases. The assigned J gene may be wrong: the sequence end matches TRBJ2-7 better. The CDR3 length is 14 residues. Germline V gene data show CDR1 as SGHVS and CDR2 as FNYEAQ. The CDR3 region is CASSLTGSSYEQYF. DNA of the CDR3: TGTGCCAGCAGCTTAACCGGGAGCTCCTACGAGCAGTACTTC.

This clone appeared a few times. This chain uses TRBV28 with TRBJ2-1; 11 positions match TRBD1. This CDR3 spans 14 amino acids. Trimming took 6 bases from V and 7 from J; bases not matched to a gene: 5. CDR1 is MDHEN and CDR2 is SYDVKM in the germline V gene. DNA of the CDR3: TGTGCCAGCAGGCCGGGACAGGGGGTAAATGAGCAGTTCTTC. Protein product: CASRPGQGVNEQFF.

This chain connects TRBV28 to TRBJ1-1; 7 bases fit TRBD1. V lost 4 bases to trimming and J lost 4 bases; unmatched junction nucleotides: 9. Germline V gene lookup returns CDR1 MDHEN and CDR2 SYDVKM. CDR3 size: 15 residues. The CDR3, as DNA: TGTGCCAGCAGTTCCGACAGGGCGGTGGGCACTGAAGCTTTCTTT. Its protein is CASSSDRAVGTEAFF.

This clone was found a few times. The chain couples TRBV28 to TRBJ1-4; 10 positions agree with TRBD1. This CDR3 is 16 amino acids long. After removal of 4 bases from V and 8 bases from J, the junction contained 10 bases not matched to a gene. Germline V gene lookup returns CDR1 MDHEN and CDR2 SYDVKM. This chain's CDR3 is CASSSLGTGVREKLFF. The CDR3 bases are TGTGCCAGCAGTTCCCTCGGGACAGGGGTGCGGGAAAAACTGTTTTTT. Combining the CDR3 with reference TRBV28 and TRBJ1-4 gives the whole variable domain DVKVTQSSRYLVKRTGEKVFLECVQDMDHENMFWYRQDPGLGLRLIYFSYDVKMKEKGDIPEGYSVSREKKERFSLILESASTNQTSMYLCASSSLGTGVREKLFFGSGTQLSVL.

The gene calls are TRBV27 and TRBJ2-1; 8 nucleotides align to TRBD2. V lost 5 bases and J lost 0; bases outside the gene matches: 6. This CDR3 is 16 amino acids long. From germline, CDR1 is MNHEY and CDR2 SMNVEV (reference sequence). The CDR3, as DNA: TGTGCCAGCAGTCCTAGCGGGCGATACTCCTACAATGAGCAGTTCTTC. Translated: CASSPSGRYSYNEQFF.

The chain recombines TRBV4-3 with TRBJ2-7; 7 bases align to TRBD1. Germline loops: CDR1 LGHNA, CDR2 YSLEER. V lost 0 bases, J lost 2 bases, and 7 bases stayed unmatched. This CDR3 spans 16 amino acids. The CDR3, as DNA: TGCGCCAGCAGCCAAGACACAGGGGCCTCGGCCTACGAGCAGTACTTC. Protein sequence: CASSQDTGASAYEQYF.

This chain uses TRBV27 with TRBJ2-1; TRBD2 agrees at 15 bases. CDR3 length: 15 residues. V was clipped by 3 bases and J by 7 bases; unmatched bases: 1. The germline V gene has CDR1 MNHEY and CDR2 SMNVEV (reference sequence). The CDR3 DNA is TGTGCCAGCAGTTTCGGGACTAGCGGGGGGAATGAGCAGTTCTTC. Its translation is CASSFGTSGGNEQFF.

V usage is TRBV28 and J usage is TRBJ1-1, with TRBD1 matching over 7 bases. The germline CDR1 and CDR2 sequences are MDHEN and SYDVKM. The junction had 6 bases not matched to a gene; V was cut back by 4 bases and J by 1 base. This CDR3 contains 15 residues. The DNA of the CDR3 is TGTGCCAGCAGTTCACCCGACAGGGCGAACACTGAAGCTTTCTTT. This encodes CASSSPDRANTEAFF.

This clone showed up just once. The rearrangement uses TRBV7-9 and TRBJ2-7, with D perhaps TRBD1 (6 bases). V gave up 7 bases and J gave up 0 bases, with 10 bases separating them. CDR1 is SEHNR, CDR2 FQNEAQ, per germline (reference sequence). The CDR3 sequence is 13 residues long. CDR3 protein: CASTGTTSYEQYF. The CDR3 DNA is TGTGCCAGCACCGGGACAACCTCCTACGAGCAGTACTTC. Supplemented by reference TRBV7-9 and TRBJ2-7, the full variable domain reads DTGVSQNPRHKITKRGQNVTFRCDPISEHNRLYWYRQTLGQGPEFLTYFQNEAQLEKSRLLSDRFSAERPKGSFSTLEIQRTEQGDSAMYLCASTGTTSYEQYFGPGTRLTVT.

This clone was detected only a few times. The CDR3 DNA is TGTGCCAGCAGCTTGTTGAGTGAGCAGTTCTTC. It translates to CASSLLSEQFF. The chain uses TRBV5-8 and TRBJ2-1; D gene unclear. Germline loops: CDR1 SGHTS, CDR2 YDEGEE. With 1 base removed from V and 9 bases from J, the gap between germline ends came to 5 bases. This CDR3 comprises 11 residues. Variable domain in full (rest from reference TRBV5-8 and TRBJ2-1): EAGVTQSPTHLIKTRGQQATLRCSPISGHTSVYWYQQALGLGLQFLLWYDEGEERNRGNFPPRFSGRQFPNYSSELNVNALELEDSALYLCASSLLSEQFFGPGTRLTVL.

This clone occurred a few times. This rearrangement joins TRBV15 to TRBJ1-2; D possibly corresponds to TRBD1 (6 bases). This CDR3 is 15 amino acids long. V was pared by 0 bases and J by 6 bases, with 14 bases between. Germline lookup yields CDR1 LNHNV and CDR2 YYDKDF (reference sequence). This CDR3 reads CATSRDPGGPNGYTF. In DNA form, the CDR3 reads TGTGCCACCAGCAGAGATCCGGGGGGCCCTAATGGCTACACCTTC.

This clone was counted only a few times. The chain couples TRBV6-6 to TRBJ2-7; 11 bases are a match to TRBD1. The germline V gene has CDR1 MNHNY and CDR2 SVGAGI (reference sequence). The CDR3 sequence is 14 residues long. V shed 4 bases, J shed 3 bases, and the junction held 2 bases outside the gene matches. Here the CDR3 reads CASSSGTGGYEQYF. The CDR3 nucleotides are TGTGCCAGCAGTTCAGGGACAGGGGGCTACGAGCAGTACTTC.

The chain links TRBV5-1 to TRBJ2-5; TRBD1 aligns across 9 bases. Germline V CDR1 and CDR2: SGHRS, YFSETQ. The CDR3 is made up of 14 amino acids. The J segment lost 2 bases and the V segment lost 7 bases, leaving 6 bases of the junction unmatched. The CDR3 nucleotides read TGCGCCAGCTTGGGACAGGGAAGACAAGAGACCCAGTACTTC. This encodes CASLGQGRQETQYF.

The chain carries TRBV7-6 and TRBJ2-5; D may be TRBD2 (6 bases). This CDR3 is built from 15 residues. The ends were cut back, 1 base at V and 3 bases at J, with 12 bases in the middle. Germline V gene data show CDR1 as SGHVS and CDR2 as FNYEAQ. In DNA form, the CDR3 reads TGTGCCAGCAGCTTAGTGTGGGCTAGCGAAGAGACCCAGTACTTC. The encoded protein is CASSLVWASEETQYF. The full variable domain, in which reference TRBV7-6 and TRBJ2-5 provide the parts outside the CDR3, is GAGVSQSPRYKVTKRGQDVALRCDPISGHVSLYWYRQALGQGPEFLTYFNYEAQQDKSGLPNDRFSAERPEGSISTLTIQRTEQRDSAMYRCASSLVWASEETQYFGPGTRLLVL.

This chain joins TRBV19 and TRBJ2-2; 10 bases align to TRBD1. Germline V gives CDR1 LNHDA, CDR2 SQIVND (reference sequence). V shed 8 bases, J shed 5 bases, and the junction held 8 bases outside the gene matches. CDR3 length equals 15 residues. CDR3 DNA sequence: TGTGCCAGTCTACCGGGACAGGGGAGGACCGGGGAGCTGTTTTTT. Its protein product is CASLPGQGRTGELFF.

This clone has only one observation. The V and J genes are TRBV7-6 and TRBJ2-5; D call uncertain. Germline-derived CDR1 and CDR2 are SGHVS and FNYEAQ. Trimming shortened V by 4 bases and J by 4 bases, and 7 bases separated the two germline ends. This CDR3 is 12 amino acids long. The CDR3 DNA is TGTGCCAGCAGCTCGGTGTTAGAGACCCAGTACTTC. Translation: CASSSVLETQYF.

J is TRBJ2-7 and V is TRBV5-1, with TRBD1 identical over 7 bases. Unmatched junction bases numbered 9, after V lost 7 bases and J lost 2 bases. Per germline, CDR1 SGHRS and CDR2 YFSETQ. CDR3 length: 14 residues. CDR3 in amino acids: CASGSGTAPYEQYF. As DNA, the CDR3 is TGCGCCAGCGGTTCGGGGACAGCTCCCTACGAGCAGTACTTC.

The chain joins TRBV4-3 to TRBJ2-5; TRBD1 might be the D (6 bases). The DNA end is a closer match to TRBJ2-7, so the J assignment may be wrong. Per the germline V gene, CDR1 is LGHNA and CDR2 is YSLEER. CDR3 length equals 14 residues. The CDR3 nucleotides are TGCGCCAGCAGCCACGAAAGGGGGAGCTACGAGCAGTACTTC. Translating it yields CASSHERGSYEQYF.

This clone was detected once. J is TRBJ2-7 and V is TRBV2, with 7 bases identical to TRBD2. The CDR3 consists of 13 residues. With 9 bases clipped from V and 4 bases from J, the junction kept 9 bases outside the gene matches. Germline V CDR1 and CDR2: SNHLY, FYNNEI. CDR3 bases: TGTGCCAGTCTCGTGGGGGGGATGTACGAGCAGTACTTC. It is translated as CASLVGGMYEQYF.

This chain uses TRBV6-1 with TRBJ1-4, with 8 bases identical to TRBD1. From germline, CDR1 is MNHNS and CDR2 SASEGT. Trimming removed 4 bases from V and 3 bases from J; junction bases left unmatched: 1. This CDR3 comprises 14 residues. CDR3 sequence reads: CASSAQGANEKLFF. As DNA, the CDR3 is TGTGCCAGCAGTGCACAGGGGGCTAATGAAAAACTGTTTTTT.

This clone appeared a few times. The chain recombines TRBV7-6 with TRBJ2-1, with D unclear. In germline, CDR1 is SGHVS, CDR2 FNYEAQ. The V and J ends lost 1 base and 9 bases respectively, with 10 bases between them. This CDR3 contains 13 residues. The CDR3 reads CASSLVVSSEQFF. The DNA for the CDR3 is TGTGCCAGCAGCTTAGTAGTTTCTAGTGAGCAGTTCTTC. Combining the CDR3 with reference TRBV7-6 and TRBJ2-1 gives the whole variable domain GAGVSQSPRYKVTKRGQDVALRCDPISGHVSLYWYRQALGQGPEFLTYFNYEAQQDKSGLPNDRFSAERPEGSISTLTIQRTEQRDSAMYRCASSLVVSSEQFFGPGTRLTVL.

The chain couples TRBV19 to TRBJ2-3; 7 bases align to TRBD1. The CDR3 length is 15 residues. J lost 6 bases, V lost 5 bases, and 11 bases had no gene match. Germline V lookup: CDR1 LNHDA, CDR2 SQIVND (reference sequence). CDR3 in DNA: TGTGCCAGTAGTTCAGGGTACAGGGGCGCCGATACGCAGTATTTT. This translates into CASSSGYRGADTQYF. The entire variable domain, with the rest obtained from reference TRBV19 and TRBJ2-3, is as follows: DGGITQSPKYLFRKEGQNVTLSCEQNLNHDAMYWYRQDPGQGLRLIYYSQIVNDFQKGDIAEGYSVSREKKESFPLTVTSAQKNPTAFYLCASSSGYRGADTQYFGPGTRLTVL.